These T cell receptor beta chains were read from a single sample in a study of T-cell reconstitution after alpha-beta-depleted transplantation in children. TCRdb redid the calling of the PCR reads with MiXCR, one entry per CDR3 protein. Seen here are about 250,000 distinct CDR3 sequences, more than 20% observed once, and the top ten hold under 5.5%. This specimen was PBMCs, mostly from graft donor cells, taken 360 days after TCRalphabeta/CD19-depleted stem cell transplant. Source of these receptors: a female patient between 2 and 15 years old who had a stem cell transplant for congenital amegakaryocytic thrombocytopenia, so the T cells may come from the graft donor. The CDR3 runs from the conserved cysteine through the conserved F or W. D genes are given only for firm matches. The size entry is marked missing in some rows and otherwise reads once, few, many or a size class.

abundance: many; j_gene: TRBJ2-5; d_gene: -; v_gene: TRBV25-1; CDR3nt: TGTGCCAGCAGTCCAGCGACGTACCAAGAGACCCAGTACTTC; CDR3aa: CASSPATYQETQYF
abundance: -; j_gene: TRBJ2-5; d_gene: -; v_gene: TRBV19; CDR3nt: TGTGCCAGTAGTCTGCCTAGACAAGAGACCCAGTACTTC; CDR3aa: CASSLPRQETQYF
abundance: -; j_gene: TRBJ2-3; d_gene: -; v_gene: TRBV7-9; CDR3nt: TGTGCCAGCAGCTTAAGCCGACTCGGGGATACGCAGTATTTT; CDR3aa: CASSLSRLGDTQYF
abundance: -; j_gene: TRBJ2-1; d_gene: -; v_gene: TRBV14; CDR3nt: TGTGCCAGCAGCCAAGAGGGGGTTTGGACTCAGAATGAGCAGTTCTTC; CDR3aa: CASSQEGVWTQNEQFF
abundance: few; j_gene: TRBJ2-7; d_gene: -; v_gene: TRBV13; CDR3nt: TGTGCCAGCAGCACGAGGGACCCGCGTAGTCAGGAGCAGTACTTC; CDR3aa: CASSTRDPRSQEQYF
abundance: many; j_gene: TRBJ2-1; d_gene: -; v_gene: TRBV5-4; CDR3nt: TGTGCCAGCAGCTTGGACGGGCCCCCCGACTACAATGAGCAGTTCTTC; CDR3aa: CASSLDGPPDYNEQFF
abundance: -; j_gene: TRBJ1-4; d_gene: -; v_gene: TRBV5-1; CDR3nt: TGCGCCAGCAGCTCCATAGGGGGGCTGAGTAATGAAAAACTGTTTTTT; CDR3aa: CASSSIGGLSNEKLFF
abundance: few; j_gene: TRBJ2-2; d_gene: TRBD1; v_gene: TRBV5-1; CDR3nt: TGCGCCAGCAGATTAAGCCGGGACAGGGGGCACACCGGGGAGCTGTTTTTT; CDR3aa: CASRLSRDRGHTGELFF
abundance: -; j_gene: TRBJ2-4; d_gene: -; v_gene: TRBV18; CDR3nt: TGTGCCAGCTCTCCGACCAGATTGGCCAAAAACATTCAGTACTTC; CDR3aa: CASSPTRLAKNIQYF
abundance: -; j_gene: TRBJ2-1; d_gene: -; v_gene: TRBV5-1; CDR3nt: TGCGCCAGCAGCTTGGCCGGGGGTTTTAATGAGCAGTTCTTC; CDR3aa: CASSLAGGFNEQFF
abundance: -; j_gene: TRBJ2-1; d_gene: -; v_gene: TRBV19; CDR3nt: TGTGCCAGTAGCCACGGGGCCTCCTACAATGAGCAGTTCTTC; CDR3aa: CASSHGASYNEQFF
abundance: -; j_gene: TRBJ2-1; d_gene: TRBD2; v_gene: TRBV20-1; CDR3nt: TGCAGTGCCCGCTGGGGGGGGAGCTCCTACAATGAGCAGTTCTTC; CDR3aa: CSARWGGSSYNEQFF
abundance: few; j_gene: TRBJ2-7; d_gene: -; v_gene: TRBV2; CDR3nt: TGTGCCAGCAGCGTAAGCGAGATAAGCCCCTACGAGCAGTACTTC; CDR3aa: CASSVSEISPYEQYF
abundance: -; j_gene: TRBJ2-7; d_gene: -; v_gene: TRBV9; CDR3nt: TGTGCCAGCAGCGTTGGCGGGATAGCCTACGAGCAGTACTTC; CDR3aa: CASSVGGIAYEQYF
abundance: -; j_gene: TRBJ1-4; d_gene: TRBD1; v_gene: TRBV2; CDR3nt: TGTGCCAGCAGCCCACAAGGGGGCAGGGCTAATGAAAAACTGTTTTTT; CDR3aa: CASSPQGGRANEKLFF
abundance: many; j_gene: TRBJ1-5; d_gene: -; v_gene: TRBV12-3/TRBV12-4; CDR3nt: TGTGCCAGCAGCCTAGCAGGGGGCAATCAGCCCCAGCATTTT; CDR3aa: CASSLAGGNQPQHF
abundance: many; j_gene: TRBJ1-2; d_gene: -; v_gene: TRBV29-1; CDR3nt: TGCAGCGTTGAGTCATTCGACTCTCACACGTTC; CDR3aa: CSVESFDSHTF
abundance: -; j_gene: TRBJ1-5; d_gene: -; v_gene: TRBV28; CDR3nt: TGTGCCAGCATTGAGGGCAATCAGCCCCAGCATTTT; CDR3aa: CASIEGNQPQHF
abundance: many; j_gene: TRBJ2-1; d_gene: -; v_gene: TRBV2; CDR3nt: TGTGCCAGCACCAAGACACCGAATGAGCAGTTCTTC; CDR3aa: CASTKTPNEQFF
abundance: few; j_gene: TRBJ2-7; d_gene: TRBD2; v_gene: TRBV20-1; CDR3nt: TGCAGTGCTAGACAAAATAGCGGGAGCGAGAACGAGCAGTACTTC; CDR3aa: CSARQNSGSENEQYF
abundance: few; j_gene: TRBJ1-3; d_gene: -; v_gene: TRBV29-1; CDR3nt: TGCAGCGTTGAAATTGGGGGAGTACCTGGAAACACCATATATTTT; CDR3aa: CSVEIGGVPGNTIYF
abundance: once; j_gene: TRBJ2-7; d_gene: -; v_gene: TRBV6-6; CDR3nt: TGTGCCAGCAGTTACTCTCGCGCCTACGAGCAGTACTTC; CDR3aa: CASSYSRAYEQYF
abundance: -; j_gene: TRBJ1-2; d_gene: -; v_gene: TRBV12-5; CDR3nt: TGTGCTAGTGGTTTTGCGTTCGGGGACTATGGCTACACCTTC; CDR3aa: CASGFAFGDYGYTF
abundance: many; j_gene: TRBJ2-5; d_gene: -; v_gene: TRBV5-1; CDR3nt: TGCGCCAGCAGCTTGGGTCTAAGAGAAGAGACCCAGTACTTC; CDR3aa: CASSLGLREETQYF
abundance: -; j_gene: TRBJ2-3; d_gene: -; v_gene: TRBV20-1; CDR3nt: TGCAGTGCTAGACGTATAGGGCCCACAGATACGCAGTATTTT; CDR3aa: CSARRIGPTDTQYF
abundance: -; j_gene: TRBJ2-3; d_gene: TRBD2; v_gene: TRBV10-3; CDR3nt: TGTGCCACTGGACTAGCGGGGGGGCCGGATACGCAGTATTTT; CDR3aa: CATGLAGGPDTQYF
abundance: -; j_gene: TRBJ2-1; d_gene: TRBD1; v_gene: TRBV10-3; CDR3nt: TGTGCCATCAGTGAACCCCGCCTAGGGGGCGATGAGCAGTTCTTC; CDR3aa: CAISEPRLGGDEQFF
abundance: -; j_gene: TRBJ2-3; d_gene: TRBD2; v_gene: TRBV20-1; CDR3nt: TGCAGTGCTAGGAGACTAGCGGGCACAGATACGCAGTATTTT; CDR3aa: CSARRLAGTDTQYF
abundance: -; j_gene: TRBJ2-1; d_gene: -; v_gene: TRBV4-2; CDR3nt: TGTGCCAGCAGCCAGGATAAATTACGAGCGAATGAGCAGTTCTTC; CDR3aa: CASSQDKLRANEQFF
abundance: many; j_gene: TRBJ2-1; d_gene: TRBD2; v_gene: TRBV6-2/TRBV6-3; CDR3nt: TGTGCCAGCAGACTAGCGGGGGGGCCCTCCTACAATGAGCAGTTCTTC; CDR3aa: CASRLAGGPSYNEQFF
abundance: -; j_gene: TRBJ2-1; d_gene: TRBD2; v_gene: TRBV20-1; CDR3nt: TGCAGTGCTTACGGGACTAGCGGGAGTTATGAGCAGTTCTTC; CDR3aa: CSAYGTSGSYEQFF
abundance: -; j_gene: TRBJ2-7; d_gene: -; v_gene: TRBV3-1; CDR3nt: TGTGCCAGCAGCCAAACTAGAGAGCAGTACTTC; CDR3aa: CASSQTREQYF
abundance: few; j_gene: TRBJ2-7; d_gene: TRBD2; v_gene: TRBV29-1; CDR3nt: TGCAGCGTGGGGGGGGGGAGGTCCTACGAGCAGTACTTC; CDR3aa: CSVGGGRSYEQYF
abundance: few; j_gene: TRBJ1-3; d_gene: -; v_gene: TRBV12-3/TRBV12-4; CDR3nt: TGTGCCAGCAGTTTGGACCAAACTGAATCTGGAAACACCATATATTTT; CDR3aa: CASSLDQTESGNTIYF
abundance: few; j_gene: TRBJ2-3; d_gene: -; v_gene: TRBV10-2; CDR3nt: TGCGCCAGCAGTGAGACTGGCTGGAGAACAGATACGCAGTATTTT; CDR3aa: CASSETGWRTDTQYF